This passage covers 15 T cell receptor beta chains from one sample sequenced in a study of radiotherapy plus CTLA-4 blockade in lung cancer. The protocol was immunoSEQ multiplex PCR, while the TCRdb copy is restricted to in-frame clones and leaves out a portion. The sample lists tens of thousands of clones, about 83% occurring once. Source: peripheral blood, taken from a patient treated with radiotherapy plus ipilimumab. These receptors came from a human donor with non-small cell lung cancer that progressed on radiotherapy plus ipilimumab.

The chain employs TRBV14 and TRBJ2-7; 12 nucleotides match TRBD2. V shed 4 bases, J shed 2 bases, and the junction held 6 bases outside the gene matches. CDR1 SGHDN and CDR2 FVKESK come from the germline V gene. The CDR3 runs to 16 residues. In DNA form, the CDR3 reads TGTGCCAGCAGCCCTAAGACTAGCGGGAGTCCCTACGAGCAGTACTTC. As protein: CASSPKTSGSPYEQYF.

This sequence joins TRBV7-9 and TRBJ2-7; TRBD1 aligns across 8 bases. The germline V gene encodes CDR1 SEHNR and CDR2 FQNEAQ (reference sequence). There are 14 residues in the CDR3. The V segment lost 3 bases and the J segment 6 bases; nucleotides outside the gene matches: 7. The CDR3 here is CASSFRGRPGEQYF. In DNA form, the CDR3 reads TGTGCCAGCAGCTTCAGGGGGCGACCGGGCGAGCAGTACTTC. Full variable domain (remainder filled in from reference TRBV7-9 and TRBJ2-7): DTGVSQNPRHKITKRGQNVTFRCDPISEHNRLYWYRQTLGQGPEFLTYFQNEAQLEKSRLLSDRFSAERPKGSFSTLEIQRTEQGDSAMYLCASSFRGRPGEQYFGPGTRLTVT.

The rearrangement links TRBV28 to TRBJ2-2; TRBD1 or TRBD2 may be the D gene (5 bases each). The CDR3 runs 14 residues. Germline V CDR1 and CDR2: MDHEN, SYDVKM. Trimming removed 7 bases from V and 3 bases from J, with 12 bases in between. CDR3 sequence reads: CASTPEGYTGELFF. The CDR3 region has the DNA TGTGCCAGCACCCCTGAGGGGTACACCGGGGAGCTGTTTTTT.

The J gene is TRBJ1-6, the V gene TRBV28, with 7 bases that match TRBD1. The length of the CDR3 is 16 residues. Germline V gene sequence: CDR1 MDHEN, CDR2 SYDVKM. Trimming took 4 bases from V and 4 from J; bases not matched to a gene: 7. This chain's CDR3 is CASSWGTDDYNSPLHF. The CDR3 coding sequence is TGTGCCAGCAGTTGGGGGACAGACGATTATAATTCACCCCTCCACTTT.

The chain carries TRBV18 and TRBJ2-7, with 13 bases fitting TRBD2. In germline, CDR1 is KGHSH, CDR2 LQKENI. CDR3 size: 16 residues. The trim removed 2 bases at V and 2 bases at J, leaving 3 bases unmatched. The CDR3 coding sequence is TGTGCCAGCTCACCAAAAGGACTAGCGGGAGCCTACGAGCAGTACTTC. It is translated as CASSPKGLAGAYEQYF.

This clone was detected only once. This sequence joins TRBV7-9 and TRBJ2-7; D assignment may be TRBD1 or TRBD2 (6 bases each). Germline V gives CDR1 SEHNR, CDR2 FQNEAQ (reference sequence). The V end lost 8 bases, the J end lost 2 bases, and 10 bases lay between the germline ends. The CDR3 contains 12 residues. The CDR3 is CASGGTTYEQYF. DNA of the CDR3: TGTGCCAGCGGCGGGACAACCTACGAGCAGTACTTC. Full variable domain (outside the CDR3, taken from reference TRBV7-9 and TRBJ2-7): DTGVSQNPRHKITKRGQNVTFRCDPISEHNRLYWYRQTLGQGPEFLTYFQNEAQLEKSRLLSDRFSAERPKGSFSTLEIQRTEQGDSAMYLCASGGTTYEQYFGPGTRLTVT.

This chain links TRBV5-1 with TRBJ1-4; D remains unclear. The V gene lost 0 bases and the J gene lost 3 bases, with 9 bases spanning the gap. Germline CDR1 reads SGHRS; CDR2 reads YFSETQ. CDR3 length: 15 residues. The CDR3 bases are TGCGCCAGCAGCTTGGAGGTGGGATCTAATGAAAAACTGTTTTTT. Translating gives CASSLEVGSNEKLFF.

The chain recombines TRBV27 with TRBJ1-2; D remains ambiguous. Trimming took 6 bases from V and 2 from J, leaving 10 bases between them. The CDR3 length is 13 residues. The germline gives CDR1 MNHEY, CDR2 SMNVEV (reference sequence). In DNA form, the CDR3 reads TGTGCCAGCAGCACCGGGAGAAACTATGGCTACACCTTC. This translates into CASSTGRNYGYTF.

The genes are TRBV7-2 and TRBJ1-5, with a weak D call TRBD1 (5 bases). V was pared by 7 bases and J by 3 bases, with 13 bases between. CDR1 and CDR2 (germline): SGHTA, FQGNSA. The CDR3 contains 14 residues. The CDR3 loop is CASNPGHINQPQHF. DNA for the CDR3: TGTGCCAGCAACCCCGGACACATCAATCAGCCCCAGCATTTT.

V is TRBV7-8 and J is TRBJ2-5, with a weak D call TRBD1 (5 bases). V lost 1 base and J 5 bases, leaving 20 bases between the germline ends. The CDR3 loop spans 17 amino acids. CDR1 and CDR2 from the germline V gene are SGHVS and FQNEAQ. Here the CDR3 reads CASSLGSVQGSGETQYF. CDR3 in DNA: TGTGCCAGCAGCTTAGGGTCGGTGCAGGGCTCAGGGGAGACCCAGTACTTC.

This chain joins TRBV28 and TRBJ2-5; D is ambiguous. Germline lookup yields CDR1 MDHEN and CDR2 SYDVKM. The CDR3 sequence is 11 residues long. The V end lost 5 bases, the J end lost 10 bases, and 11 bases lay between the germline ends. CDR3 coding DNA: TGTGCCAGCAGTAACCGGGTTAACCAGTACTTC. Residues: CASSNRVNQYF.

This clone appeared a few times. This sequence joins TRBV15 and TRBJ1-4, with TRBD1 matching over 10 bases. Germline loops: CDR1 LNHNV, CDR2 YYDKDF (reference sequence). This CDR3 has 18 residues. The V and J ends lost 0 bases and 2 bases, in that order; junction bases with no gene match: 6. This CDR3 reads CATSRDRDRGGTNEKLFF. The CDR3 DNA reads TGTGCCACCAGCAGAGATCGGGACAGGGGTGGCACTAATGAAAAACTGTTTTTT.

This chain joins TRBV18 and TRBJ2-3; D is uncertain. Trimming left V 5 bases short and J 0 bases short, with 15 bases between. This CDR3 is 16 amino acids long. Germline V gene lookup returns CDR1 KGHSH and CDR2 LQKENI. CDR3 in DNA: TGTGCCAGCTCATCCCGCTCAGGTCCCAGCACAGATACGCAGTATTTT. Protein sequence: CASSSRSGPSTDTQYF.

The V call is TRBV28, the J call TRBJ1-5, with D uncertain. Trimming pared 1 base from V and 11 bases from J, leaving 15 bases between. CDR1 is MDHEN and CDR2 is SYDVKM in the germline V gene. The CDR3 covers 14 residues. The CDR3 loop is CASSLFDPPGAQHF. The CDR3 bases are TGTGCCAGCAGTTTATTTGACCCCCCCGGGGCCCAGCATTTT.

The chain couples TRBV6-1 to TRBJ2-2; 11 nucleotides align to TRBD1. Trimming cost V 7 bases and J 2 bases; bases outside gene matches: 3. The CDR3 is 15 amino acids. The germline V gene encodes CDR1 MNHNS and CDR2 SASEGT. The CDR3, as DNA: TGTGCCAGCACTGGGACAGGGGGTAACACCGGGGAGCTGTTTTTT. This gives the protein CASTGTGGNTGELFF.